Shown below are 6 T cell receptor beta chains from a single sample sequenced in a study of shared clonotypes between healthy human individuals. Sequencing was performed with immunoSEQ multiplex PCR; in TCRdb, only in-frame clones are kept and a portion is missing. Altogether hundreds of thousands of clones are present, more than 75% being singletons, with the ten largest covering approximately 13%. Sequencing was done on a sample of PBMCs. Every receptor here comes from a woman in her forties in good health. Some clones in this sample may be carry-over from other donors' samples.

V and J are TRBV5-1 and TRBJ1-2; possible D gene TRBD1, 5 bases. The V gene lost 2 bases and the J gene lost 0 bases, with 8 bases spanning the gap. CDR3 size: 14 residues. CDR1 and CDR2 (germline): SGHRS, YFSETQ. DNA for the CDR3: TGCGCCAGCAGCTTACAGGATCCTAACTATGGCTACACCTTC. The encoded protein is CASSLQDPNYGYTF. The full variable domain, rest sourced from reference TRBV5-1 and TRBJ1-2, is KAGVTQTPRYLIKTRGQQVTLSCSPISGHRSVSWYQQTPGQGLQFLFEYFSETQRNKGNFPGRFSGRQFSNSRSEMNVSTLELGDSALYLCASSLQDPNYGYTFGSGTRLTVV.

V gene TRBV6-1 combines with J gene TRBJ1-4, with D unresolved. V lost 5 bases and J 8 bases, leaving 15 bases between the germline ends. Per germline, CDR1 MNHNS and CDR2 SASEGT. The CDR3 is made up of 14 amino acids. The CDR3, as DNA: TGTGCCAGCAGTCCGGACCCCCCGGGGGAAAAACTGTTTTTT. Its translation is CASSPDPPGEKLFF.

This sequence joins TRBV11-2 and TRBJ1-5; weak D call: TRBD1 (6 bases). CDR3 length equals 16 residues. V was pared by 0 bases and J by 2 bases, with 11 bases between. CDR1 SGHAT and CDR2 FQNNGV come from the germline V gene. CDR3 DNA sequence: TGTGCCAGCAGCTTAGATGGAGGGGGGGGCAATCAGCCCCAGCATTTT. This sequence encodes CASSLDGGGGNQPQHF.

The chain combines TRBV5-4 with TRBJ1-3; 9 nucleotides line up with TRBD1. The V and J ends lost 3 bases and 4 bases, in that order; junction bases with no gene match: 5. The length of the CDR3 is 15 residues. Germline CDR1 SGHNT, CDR2 YYREEE (reference sequence). This CDR3 is CASSWGQGMGNTIYF. CDR3 sequence (DNA): TGTGCCAGCAGCTGGGGACAGGGAATGGGAAACACCATATATTTT. The variable domain in full, with the rest retrieved from reference TRBV5-4 and TRBJ1-3, is ETGVTQSPTHLIKTRGQQVTLRCSSQSGHNTVSWYQQALGQGPQFIFQYYREEENGRGNFPPRFSGLQFPNYSSELNVNALELDDSALYLCASSWGQGMGNTIYFGEGSWLTVV.

CDR3 DNA: TGTGCCAGCAGCCCACGGACAGGGGCCCCCACAACTAATGAAAAACTGTTTTTT. This gives the protein CASSPRTGAPTTNEKLFF. The chain combines TRBV4-2 with TRBJ1-4, with 9 bases matching TRBD1. CDR1 is LGHNA and CDR2 is YNFKEQ in the germline V gene. The junction had 9 bases not matched to a gene; V was cut back by 4 bases and J by 0 bases. This CDR3 region has 18 residues.

V and J are TRBV11-3 and TRBJ2-3, with unresolved D. This CDR3 region has 15 residues. CDR1 and CDR2 from the germline V gene are SGHNT and YENEEA. Trimming took off 5 bases at V and 2 bases at J, with 14 bases between the two ends. The CDR3 nucleotides read TGTGCCAGCAGCCTCGGGCGTAGCTTCACAGATACGCAGTATTTT. It yields the protein CASSLGRSFTDTQYF.